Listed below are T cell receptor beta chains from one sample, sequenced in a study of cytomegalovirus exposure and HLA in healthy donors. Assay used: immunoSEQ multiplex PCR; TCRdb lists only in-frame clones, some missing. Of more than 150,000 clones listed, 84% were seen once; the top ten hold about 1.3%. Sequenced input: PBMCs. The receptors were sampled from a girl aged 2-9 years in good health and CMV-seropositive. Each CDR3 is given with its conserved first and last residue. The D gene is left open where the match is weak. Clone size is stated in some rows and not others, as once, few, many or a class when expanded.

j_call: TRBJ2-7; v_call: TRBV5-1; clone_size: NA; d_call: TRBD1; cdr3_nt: TGCGCCAGCAGCTGGGCAGGGGGTGAGTACGAGCAGTACTTC; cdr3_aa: CASSWAGGEYEQYF
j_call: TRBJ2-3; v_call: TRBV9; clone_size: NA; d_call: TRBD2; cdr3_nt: TGTGCCAGCAGCGTCGGACTAGCGCTAAGCACAGATACGCAGTATTTT; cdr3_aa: CASSVGLALSTDTQYF
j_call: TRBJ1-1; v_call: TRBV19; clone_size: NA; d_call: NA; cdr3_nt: TGTGCCAGTACTCAGTGGGGGGGTCGGCAGAACACTGAAGCTTTCTTT; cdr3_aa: CASTQWGGRQNTEAFF
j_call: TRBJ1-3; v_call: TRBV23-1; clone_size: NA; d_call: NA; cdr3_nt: TGCGCCAGCAGTCAATCGGAGGGAACTGGAAACACCATATATTTT; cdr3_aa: CASSQSEGTGNTIYF
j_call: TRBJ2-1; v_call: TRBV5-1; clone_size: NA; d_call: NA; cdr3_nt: TGCGCCAGCAGCTTGGAGGGGATAACAACCTACAATGAGCAGTTCTTC; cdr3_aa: CASSLEGITTYNEQFF
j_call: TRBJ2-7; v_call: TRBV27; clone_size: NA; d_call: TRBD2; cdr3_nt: TGTGCCAGCAGTTTAGCGGCGCGCGGGAGAGGCTACGAGCAGTACTTC; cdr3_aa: CASSLAARGRGYEQYF
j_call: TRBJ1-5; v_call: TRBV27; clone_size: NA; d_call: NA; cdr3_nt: TGTGCCAGCAGTCCCCTGGGACTTCTACCTAATCAGCCCCAGCATTTT; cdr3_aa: CASSPLGLLPNQPQHF
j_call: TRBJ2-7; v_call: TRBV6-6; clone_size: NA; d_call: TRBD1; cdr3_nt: TGTGCCAGCAGCCGCGGGACAGGGAGCTCCTACGAGCAGTACTTC; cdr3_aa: CASSRGTGSSYEQYF
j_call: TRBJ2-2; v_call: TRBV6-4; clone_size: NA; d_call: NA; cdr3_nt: TGTGCCAGCAGTGCCGGGACTCACCCCGGTAGCGGGGAGCTGTTTTTT; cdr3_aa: CASSAGTHPGSGELFF
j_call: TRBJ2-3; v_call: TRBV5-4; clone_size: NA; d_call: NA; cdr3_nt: TGTGCCAGCAGCTTGGGCGGGTTAAGCACAGATACGCAGTATTTT; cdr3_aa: CASSLGGLSTDTQYF
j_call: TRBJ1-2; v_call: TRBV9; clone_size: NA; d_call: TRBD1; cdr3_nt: TGTGCCAGCAGCGCAGGGGGTCAGCTCTCCGGATACTATGGCTACACCTTC; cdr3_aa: CASSAGGQLSGYYGYTF
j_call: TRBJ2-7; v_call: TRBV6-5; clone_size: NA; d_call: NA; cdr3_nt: TGTGCCAGCAGTTACAGCGGACAGACTGGCTACTACGAGCAGTACTTC; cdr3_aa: CASSYSGQTGYYEQYF
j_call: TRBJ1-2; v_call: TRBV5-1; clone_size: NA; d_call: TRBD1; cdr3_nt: TGCGCCAGCAGCTGGGGACAGACTCGCCTAACTATCGGGGGCTACACCTTC; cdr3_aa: CASSWGQTRLTIGGYTF
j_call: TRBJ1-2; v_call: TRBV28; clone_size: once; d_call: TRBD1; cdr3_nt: TGTGCCAGCAGACTAGACAGGGGTCGGTATGGCTACACCTTC; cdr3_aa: CASRLDRGRYGYTF
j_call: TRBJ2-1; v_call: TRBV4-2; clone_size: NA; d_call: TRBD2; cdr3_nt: TGTGCCAGCAGCCAAGATAGGCGGGAGGGCTACAATGAGCAGTTCTTC; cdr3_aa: CASSQDRREGYNEQFF
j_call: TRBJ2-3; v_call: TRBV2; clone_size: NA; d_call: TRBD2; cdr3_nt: TGTGCCAGCAGTGTGAGTAGCGGGATCACAGATACGCAGTATTTT; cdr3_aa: CASSVSSGITDTQYF
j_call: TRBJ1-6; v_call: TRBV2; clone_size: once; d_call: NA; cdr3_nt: TGTGCCAGCAGTGGTCGACAGAGCCCCTATAATTCACCCCTCCACTTT; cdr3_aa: CASSGRQSPYNSPLHF
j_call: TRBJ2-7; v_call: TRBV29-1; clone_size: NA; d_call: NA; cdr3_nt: TGCAGCGTTGTCGATGTATTCGGGGGATTCGGTTACGAGCAGTACTTC; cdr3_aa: CSVVDVFGGFGYEQYF
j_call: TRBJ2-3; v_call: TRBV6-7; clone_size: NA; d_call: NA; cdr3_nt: TGTGCCCTTTGCCCGGGAGCGGGTACGCAGTATTTT; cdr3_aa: CALCPGAGTQYF
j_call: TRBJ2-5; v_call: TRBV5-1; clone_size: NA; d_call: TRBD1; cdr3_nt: TGCGCCAGCAGCTTATGGACAGGGGGAGAGACCCAGTACTTC; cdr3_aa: CASSLWTGGETQYF